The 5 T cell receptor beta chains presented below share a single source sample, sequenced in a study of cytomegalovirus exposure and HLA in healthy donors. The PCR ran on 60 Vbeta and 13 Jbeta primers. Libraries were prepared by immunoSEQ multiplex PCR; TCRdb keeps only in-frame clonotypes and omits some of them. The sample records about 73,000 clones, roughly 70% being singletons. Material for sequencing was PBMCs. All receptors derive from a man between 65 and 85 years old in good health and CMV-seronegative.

The CDR3 sequence: CASSLAGLATDTQYF. DNA of the CDR3: TGTGCCAGCAGCTTAGCTGGACTTGCCACAGATACGCAGTATTTT. The chain employs TRBV7-9 and TRBJ2-3, with a possible D match to TRBD2 (5 bases). This CDR3 has 15 residues. The ends were cut back, 0 bases at V and 2 bases at J, with 9 bases in the middle. From germline, CDR1 is SEHNR and CDR2 FQNEAQ (reference sequence). Variable domain in full (rest from reference TRBV7-9 and TRBJ2-3): DTGVSQNPRHKITKRGQNVTFRCDPISEHNRLYWYRQTLGQGPEFLTYFQNEAQLEKSRLLSDRFSAERPKGSFSTLEIQRTEQGDSAMYLCASSLAGLATDTQYFGPGTRLTVL.

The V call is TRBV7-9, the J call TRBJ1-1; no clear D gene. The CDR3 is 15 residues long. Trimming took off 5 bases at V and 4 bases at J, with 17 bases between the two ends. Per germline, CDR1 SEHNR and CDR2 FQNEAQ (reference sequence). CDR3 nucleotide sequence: TGTGCCAGCAGCCCAATATCCCCTCCAGGCACTGAAGCTTTCTTT. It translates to CASSPISPPGTEAFF. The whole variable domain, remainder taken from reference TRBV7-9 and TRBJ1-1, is DTGVSQNPRHKITKRGQNVTFRCDPISEHNRLYWYRQTLGQGPEFLTYFQNEAQLEKSRLLSDRFSAERPKGSFSTLEIQRTEQGDSAMYLCASSPISPPGTEAFFGQGTRLTVV.

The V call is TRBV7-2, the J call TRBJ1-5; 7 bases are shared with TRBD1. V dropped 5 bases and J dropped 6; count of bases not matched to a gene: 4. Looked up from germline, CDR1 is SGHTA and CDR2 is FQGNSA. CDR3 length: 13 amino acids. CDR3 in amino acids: CASSPDRVQPQHF. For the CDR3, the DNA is TGTGCCAGCAGCCCCGACAGGGTTCAGCCCCAGCATTTT. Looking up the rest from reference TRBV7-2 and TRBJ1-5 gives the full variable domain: GAGVSQSPSNKVTEKGKDVELRCDPISGHTALYWYRQSLGQGLEFLIYFQGNSAPDKSGLPSDRFSAERTGGSVSTLTIQRTQQEDSAVYLCASSPDRVQPQHFGDGTRLSIL.

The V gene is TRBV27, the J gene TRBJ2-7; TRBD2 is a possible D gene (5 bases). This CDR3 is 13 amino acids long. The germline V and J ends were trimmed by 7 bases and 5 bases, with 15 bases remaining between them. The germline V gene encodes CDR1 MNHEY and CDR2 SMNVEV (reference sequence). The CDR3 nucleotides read TGTGCCAGCAAGTCGGGGTTGTGGGACGAGCAGTACTTC. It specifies CASKSGLWDEQYF.

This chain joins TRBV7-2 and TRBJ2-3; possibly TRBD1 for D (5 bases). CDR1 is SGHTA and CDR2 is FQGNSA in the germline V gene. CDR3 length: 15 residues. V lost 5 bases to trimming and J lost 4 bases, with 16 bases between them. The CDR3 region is CASSPMPSQADTQYF. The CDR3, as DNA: TGTGCCAGCAGCCCGATGCCCTCACAGGCAGATACGCAGTATTTT.